The rows below give T cell receptor beta chains drawn from one sample of a study of identical twins. TCRdb used MiXCR to reprocess the 5' RACE reads, holding one entry per CDR3 protein. The data show some 900,000 distinct CDR3 sequences, around 12% seen once. This sample was also put to use in a study of yellow fever vaccine responses in identical twins.

The material sequenced was PBMCs. These receptor sequences come from a woman aged 18-29 years in good health. CDR3s include the opening cysteine and the closing phenylalanine or tryptophan. The order of the fields is clone size, J gene, D gene, V gene, CDR3 protein, CDR3 DNA. A D gene is named only where the DNA matches it firmly. Clone size is shown for a subset of rows, as once, few, many or a class of expanded clone.

clone_size: .; j_call: TRBJ1-1; d_call: .; v_call: TRBV6-1; cdr3_aa: CASSSTLGGTEAFF; cdr3_nt: TGTGCCAGCAGCTCCACCTTGGGAGGCACTGAAGCTTTCTTT
clone_size: few; j_call: TRBJ2-1; d_call: TRBD2; v_call: TRBV18; cdr3_aa: CASSPGFGGRYEQFF; cdr3_nt: TGTGCCAGCTCTCCGGGGTTCGGCGGGAGATATGAGCAGTTCTTC
clone_size: .; j_call: TRBJ2-5; d_call: TRBD2; v_call: TRBV7-8; cdr3_aa: CASSYSGGYSETQYF; cdr3_nt: TGTGCCAGCAGCTACAGCGGGGGGTATTCCGAGACCCAGTACTTC
clone_size: few; j_call: TRBJ2-7; d_call: .; v_call: TRBV6-5; cdr3_aa: CASSYSGGSEQYF; cdr3_nt: TGTGCCAGCAGTTACTCCGGGGGTAGCGAGCAGTACTTC
clone_size: many; j_call: TRBJ1-1; d_call: TRBD1; v_call: TRBV5-1; cdr3_aa: CASRRQGGNTEAFF; cdr3_nt: TGCGCCAGCAGACGACAGGGTGGGAACACTGAAGCTTTCTTT
clone_size: .; j_call: TRBJ1-1; d_call: .; v_call: TRBV10-3; cdr3_aa: CAISERGDNTEAFF; cdr3_nt: TGTGCCATCAGTGAACGGGGTGATAACACTGAAGCTTTCTTT
clone_size: few; j_call: TRBJ2-1; d_call: .; v_call: TRBV10-3; cdr3_aa: CAISEVPGTSYNEQFF; cdr3_nt: TGTGCCATCAGTGAAGTCCCAGGGACCTCCTACAATGAGCAGTTCTTC
clone_size: few; j_call: TRBJ2-5; d_call: .; v_call: TRBV27; cdr3_aa: CASRNQETQYF; cdr3_nt: TGTGCCAGCAGAAATCAAGAGACCCAGTACTTC
clone_size: .; j_call: TRBJ2-7; d_call: TRBD1; v_call: TRBV12-3/TRBV12-4; cdr3_aa: CASSFLRQGQAKDLAYEQYF; cdr3_nt: TGTGCCAGCAGTTTTCTCCGCCAGGGACAGGCGAAAGACTTAGCCTACGAGCAGTACTTC
clone_size: .; j_call: TRBJ2-1; d_call: .; v_call: TRBV7-3; cdr3_aa: CASSPDPTNTNEQFF; cdr3_nt: TGTGCCAGCAGCCCGGACCCCACCAACACCAATGAGCAGTTCTTC
clone_size: few; j_call: TRBJ1-5; d_call: .; v_call: TRBV6-2/TRBV6-3; cdr3_aa: CASSYGSGQPQHF; cdr3_nt: TGTGCCAGCAGTTACGGCTCAGGGCAGCCCCAGCATTTT
clone_size: .; j_call: TRBJ1-2; d_call: TRBD1; v_call: TRBV6-2/TRBV6-3; cdr3_aa: CASRLLQGAGDGYTF; cdr3_nt: TGTGCCAGCAGGCTACTACAGGGGGCTGGTGATGGCTACACCTTC
clone_size: .; j_call: TRBJ2-1; d_call: .; v_call: TRBV19; cdr3_aa: CASSMSAGNFGNEQFF; cdr3_nt: TGTGCCAGTAGTATGAGCGCAGGCAACTTCGGCAATGAGCAGTTCTTC
clone_size: .; j_call: TRBJ2-5; d_call: TRBD2; v_call: TRBV5-1; cdr3_aa: CASSPRQGLAGQETQYF; cdr3_nt: TGCGCCAGCAGCCCTAGACAAGGACTAGCGGGGCAAGAGACCCAGTACTTC
clone_size: few; j_call: TRBJ2-1; d_call: .; v_call: TRBV20-1; cdr3_aa: CSARDPLSEQFF; cdr3_nt: TGCAGTGCTAGAGATCCCCTCAGCGAGCAGTTCTTC
clone_size: many; j_call: TRBJ2-3; d_call: .; v_call: TRBV6-4; cdr3_aa: CASSDGTLSTDTQYF; cdr3_nt: TGTGCCAGCAGTGATGGGACTCTCAGCACAGATACGCAGTATTTT
clone_size: .; j_call: TRBJ2-7; d_call: .; v_call: TRBV28; cdr3_aa: CASKRDPTLEQYF; cdr3_nt: TGTGCCAGCAAGAGGGATCCTACCTTGGAGCAGTACTTC
clone_size: .; j_call: TRBJ2-5; d_call: .; v_call: TRBV28; cdr3_aa: CASSFWQPETQYF; cdr3_nt: TGTGCCAGCAGTTTTTGGCAGCCTGAGACCCAGTACTTC
clone_size: many; j_call: TRBJ2-3; d_call: TRBD1; v_call: TRBV25-1; cdr3_aa: CASSEERQGHTDTQYF; cdr3_nt: TGTGCCAGCAGTGAGGAAAGACAGGGGCATACAGATACGCAGTATTTT
clone_size: .; j_call: TRBJ1-2; d_call: .; v_call: TRBV19; cdr3_aa: CASSIDTGEDYGYTF; cdr3_nt: TGTGCCAGTAGTATCGACACAGGAGAAGACTATGGCTACACCTTC